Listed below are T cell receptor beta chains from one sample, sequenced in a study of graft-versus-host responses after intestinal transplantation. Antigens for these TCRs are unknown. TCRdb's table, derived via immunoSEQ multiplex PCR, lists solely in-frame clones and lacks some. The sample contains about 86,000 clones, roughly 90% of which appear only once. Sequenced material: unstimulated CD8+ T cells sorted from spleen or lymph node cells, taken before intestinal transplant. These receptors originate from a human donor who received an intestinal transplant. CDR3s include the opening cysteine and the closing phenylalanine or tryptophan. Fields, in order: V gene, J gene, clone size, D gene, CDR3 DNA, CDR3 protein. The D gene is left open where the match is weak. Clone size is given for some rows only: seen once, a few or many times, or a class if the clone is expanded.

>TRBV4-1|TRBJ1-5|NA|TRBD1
TGCGCCAGCAGCCAATACCAGGGGGAAAATCAGCCCCAGCATTTT
CASSQYQGENQPQHF
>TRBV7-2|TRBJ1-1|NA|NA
TGTGCCAGCAGCCGGGATGAAATCGGGAACACTGAAGCTTTCTTT
CASSRDEIGNTEAFF
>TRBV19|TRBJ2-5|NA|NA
TGTGCCAGTAGTAATATCGGGACCCAGTACTTC
CASSNIGTQYF
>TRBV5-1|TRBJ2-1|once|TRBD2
TGCGCCAGCAGCATAGCGGGAGGGCCGGGTAATGAGCAGTTCTTC
CASSIAGGPGNEQFF
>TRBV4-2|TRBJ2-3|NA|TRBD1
TGTGCCAGCAGCCAGACAGGGAGAGATACGCAGTATTTT
CASSQTGRDTQYF
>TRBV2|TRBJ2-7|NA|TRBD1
TGTGCCAGCAGTGAGGACAGGGGGCTTTACGAGCAGTACTTC
CASSEDRGLYEQYF
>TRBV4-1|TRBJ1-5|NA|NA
TGCGCCAGCAGCCATCTCGGCGGGAGCAATCAGCCCCAGCATTTT
CASSHLGGSNQPQHF
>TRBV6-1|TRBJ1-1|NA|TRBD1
TGTGCCAGCAGGGTGGGACAGTCGAACACTGAAGCTTTCTTT
CASRVGQSNTEAFF
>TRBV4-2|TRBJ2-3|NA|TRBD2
TGTGCCAGCAGCCAAGCAGGGAGGGGCACAGATACGCAGTATTTT
CASSQAGRGTDTQYF
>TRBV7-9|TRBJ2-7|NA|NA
TGTGCCAGCAGCCCGACACTAGCCGCCACCTACGAGCAGTACTTC
CASSPTLAATYEQYF
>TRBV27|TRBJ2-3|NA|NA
TGTGCCAGCAGTCCCGAGGGCACCCCTAGCACAGATACGCAGTATTTT
CASSPEGTPSTDTQYF